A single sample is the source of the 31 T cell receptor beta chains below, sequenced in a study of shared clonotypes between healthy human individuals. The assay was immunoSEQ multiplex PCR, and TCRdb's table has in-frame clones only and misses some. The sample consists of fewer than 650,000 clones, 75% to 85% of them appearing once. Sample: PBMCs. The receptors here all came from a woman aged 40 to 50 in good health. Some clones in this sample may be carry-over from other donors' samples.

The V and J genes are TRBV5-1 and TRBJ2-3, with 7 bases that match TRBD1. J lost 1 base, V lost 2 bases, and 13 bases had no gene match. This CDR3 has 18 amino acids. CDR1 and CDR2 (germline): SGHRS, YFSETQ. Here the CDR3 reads CASSFSPTGLQGTDTQYF. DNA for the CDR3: TGCGCCAGCAGCTTCTCACCGACAGGGCTACAAGGCACAGATACGCAGTATTTT.

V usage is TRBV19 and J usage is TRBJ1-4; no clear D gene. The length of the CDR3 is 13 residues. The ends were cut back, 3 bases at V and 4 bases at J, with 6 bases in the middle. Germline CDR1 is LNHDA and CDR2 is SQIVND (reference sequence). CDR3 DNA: TGTGCCAGTAGTATTACAGTTAATGAAAAACTGTTTTTT. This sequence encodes CASSITVNEKLFF.

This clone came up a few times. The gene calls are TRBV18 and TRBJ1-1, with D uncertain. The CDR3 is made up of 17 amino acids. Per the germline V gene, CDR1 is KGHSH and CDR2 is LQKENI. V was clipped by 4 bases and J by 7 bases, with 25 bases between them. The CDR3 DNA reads TGTGCCAGCTCACGGGTCCAGGCCGGGTTCTCGGCGGATGAAGCTTTCTTT. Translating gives CASSRVQAGFSADEAFF.

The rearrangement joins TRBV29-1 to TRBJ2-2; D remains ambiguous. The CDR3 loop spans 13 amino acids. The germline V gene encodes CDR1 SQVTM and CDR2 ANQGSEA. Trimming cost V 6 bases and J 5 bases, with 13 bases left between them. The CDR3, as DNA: TGCAGCGTAGACACCCAGACGACCGGGGAGCTGTTTTTT. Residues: CSVDTQTTGELFF.

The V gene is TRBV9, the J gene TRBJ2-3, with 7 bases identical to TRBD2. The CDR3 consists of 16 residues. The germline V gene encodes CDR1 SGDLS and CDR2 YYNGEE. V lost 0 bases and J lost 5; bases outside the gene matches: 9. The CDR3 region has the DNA TGTGCCAGCAGCGTAGCGGCGGGAGTCTTGGGAGATACGCAGTATTTT. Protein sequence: CASSVAAGVLGDTQYF.

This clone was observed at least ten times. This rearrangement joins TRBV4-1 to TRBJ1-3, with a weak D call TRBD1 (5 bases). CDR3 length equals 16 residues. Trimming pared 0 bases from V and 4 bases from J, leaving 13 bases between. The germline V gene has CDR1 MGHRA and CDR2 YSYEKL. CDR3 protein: CASSQDPPGDGNTIYF. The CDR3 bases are TGCGCCAGCAGCCAAGACCCCCCCGGGGACGGAAACACCATATATTTT.

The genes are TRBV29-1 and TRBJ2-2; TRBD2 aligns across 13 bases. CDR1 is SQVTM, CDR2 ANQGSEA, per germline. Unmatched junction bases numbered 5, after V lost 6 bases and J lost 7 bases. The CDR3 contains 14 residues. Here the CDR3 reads CSVVGLAGVGELFF. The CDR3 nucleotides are TGCAGCGTCGTCGGACTAGCGGGGGTCGGGGAGCTGTTTTTT.

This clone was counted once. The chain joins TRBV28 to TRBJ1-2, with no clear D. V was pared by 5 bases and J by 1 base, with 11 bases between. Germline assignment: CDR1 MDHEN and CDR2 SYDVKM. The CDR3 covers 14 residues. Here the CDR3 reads CASSPSSYNYGYTF. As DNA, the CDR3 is TGTGCCAGCAGTCCATCGTCCTATAACTATGGCTACACCTTC.

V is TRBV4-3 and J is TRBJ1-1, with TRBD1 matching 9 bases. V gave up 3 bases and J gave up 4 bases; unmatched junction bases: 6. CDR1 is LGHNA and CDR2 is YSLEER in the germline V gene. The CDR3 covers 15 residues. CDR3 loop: CASSHITGGGTEAFF. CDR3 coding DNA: TGCGCCAGCAGCCATATTACAGGGGGCGGCACTGAAGCTTTCTTT.

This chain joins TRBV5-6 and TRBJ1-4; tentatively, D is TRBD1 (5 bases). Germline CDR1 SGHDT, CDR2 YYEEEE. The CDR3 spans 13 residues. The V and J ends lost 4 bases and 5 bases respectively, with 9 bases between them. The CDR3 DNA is TGTGCCAGCAGCGGACAACGGAATGAAAAACTGTTTTTT. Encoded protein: CASSGQRNEKLFF. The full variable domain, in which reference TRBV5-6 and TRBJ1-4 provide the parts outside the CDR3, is DAGVTQSPTHLIKTRGQQVTLRCSPKSGHDTVSWYQQALGQGPQFIFQYYEEEERQRGNFPDRFSGHQFPNYSSELNVNALLLGDSALYLCASSGQRNEKLFFGSGTQLSVL.

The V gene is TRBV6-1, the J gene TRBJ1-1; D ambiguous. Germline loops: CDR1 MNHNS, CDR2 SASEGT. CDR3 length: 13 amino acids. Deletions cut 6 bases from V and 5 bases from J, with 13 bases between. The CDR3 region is CASRRHRRTEAFF. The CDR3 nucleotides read TGTGCCAGCAGAAGACACCGCCGGACTGAAGCTTTCTTT.

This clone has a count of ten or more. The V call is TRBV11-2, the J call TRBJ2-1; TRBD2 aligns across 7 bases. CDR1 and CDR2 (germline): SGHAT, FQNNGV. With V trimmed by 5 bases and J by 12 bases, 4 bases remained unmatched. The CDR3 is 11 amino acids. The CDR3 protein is CASSTGLGQFF. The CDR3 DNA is TGTGCCAGCAGCACCGGACTAGGGCAGTTCTTC.

CDR3 in amino acids: CAISELGTSKNIQYF. CDR3 DNA: TGTGCCATCAGTGAGCTAGGGACATCCAAAAACATTCAGTACTTC. The chain has TRBV10-3 and TRBJ2-4, with D possibly matching TRBD1 (6 bases). Deletions cut 2 bases from V and 2 bases from J, with 10 bases between. The germline V gene encodes CDR1 ENHRY and CDR2 SYGVKD. The CDR3 covers 15 residues.

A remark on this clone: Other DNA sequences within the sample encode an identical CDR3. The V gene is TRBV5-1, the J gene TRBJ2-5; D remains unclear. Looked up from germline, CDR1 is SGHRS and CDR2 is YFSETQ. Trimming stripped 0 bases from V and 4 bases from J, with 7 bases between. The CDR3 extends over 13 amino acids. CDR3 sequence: CASSLALGETQYF. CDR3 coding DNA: TGCGCCAGCAGCTTGGCATTGGGAGAGACCCAGTACTTC.

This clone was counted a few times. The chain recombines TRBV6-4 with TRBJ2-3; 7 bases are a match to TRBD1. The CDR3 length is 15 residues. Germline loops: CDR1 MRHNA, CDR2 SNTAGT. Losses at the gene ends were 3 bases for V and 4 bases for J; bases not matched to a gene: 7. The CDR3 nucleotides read TGTGCCAGCAGTGAAGAACAGGGGTCGGCAGATACGCAGTATTTT. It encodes CASSEEQGSADTQYF.

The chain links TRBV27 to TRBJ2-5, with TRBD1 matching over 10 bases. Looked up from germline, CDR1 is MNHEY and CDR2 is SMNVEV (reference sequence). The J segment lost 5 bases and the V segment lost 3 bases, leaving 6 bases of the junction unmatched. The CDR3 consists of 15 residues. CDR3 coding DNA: TGTGCCAGCAGTTTTTGGGACAGGGGTTTGGAGACCCAGTACTTC. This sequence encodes CASSFWDRGLETQYF.

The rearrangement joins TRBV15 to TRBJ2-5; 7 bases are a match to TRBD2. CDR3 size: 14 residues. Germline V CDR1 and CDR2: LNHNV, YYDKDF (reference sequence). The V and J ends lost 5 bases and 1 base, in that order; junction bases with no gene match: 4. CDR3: CATSWGGLQETQYF. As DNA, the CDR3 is TGTGCCACCAGCTGGGGGGGACTCCAAGAGACCCAGTACTTC.

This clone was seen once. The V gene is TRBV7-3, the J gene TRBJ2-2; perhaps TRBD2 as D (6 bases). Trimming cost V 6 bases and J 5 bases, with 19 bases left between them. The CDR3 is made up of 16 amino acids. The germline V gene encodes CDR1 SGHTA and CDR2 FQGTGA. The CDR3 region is CASSRRASVGTGELFF. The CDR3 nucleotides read TGTGCCAGCAGTCGCAGGGCTAGCGTAGGGACCGGGGAGCTGTTTTTT.

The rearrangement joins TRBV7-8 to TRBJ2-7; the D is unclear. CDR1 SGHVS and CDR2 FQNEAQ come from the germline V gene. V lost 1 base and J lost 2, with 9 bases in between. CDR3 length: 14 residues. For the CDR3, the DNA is TGTGCCAGCAGCTTAGTGAGCTCCCCCTACGAGCAGTACTTC. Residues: CASSLVSSPYEQYF. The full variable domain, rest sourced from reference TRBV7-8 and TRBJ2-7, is GAGVSQSPRYKVAKRGQDVALRCDPISGHVSLFWYQQALGQGPEFLTYFQNEAQLDKSGLPSDRFFAERPEGSVSTLKIQRTQQEDSAVYLCASSLVSSPYEQYFGPGTRLTVT.

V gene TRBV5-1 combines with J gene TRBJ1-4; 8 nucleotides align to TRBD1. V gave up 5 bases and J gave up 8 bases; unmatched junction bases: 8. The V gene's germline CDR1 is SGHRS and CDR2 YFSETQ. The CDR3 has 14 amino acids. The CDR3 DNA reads TGCGCCAGCAGACCCGGACAGGGAGGGGAAAAACTGTTTTTT. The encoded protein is CASRPGQGGEKLFF.

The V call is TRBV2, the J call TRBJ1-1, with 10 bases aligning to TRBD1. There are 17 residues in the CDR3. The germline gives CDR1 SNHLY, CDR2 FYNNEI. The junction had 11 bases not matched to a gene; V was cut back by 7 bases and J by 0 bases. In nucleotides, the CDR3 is TGTGCCAGCAACCTACCCGGGACAGGGGAAATGAACACTGAAGCTTTCTTT. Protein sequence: CASNLPGTGEMNTEAFF.

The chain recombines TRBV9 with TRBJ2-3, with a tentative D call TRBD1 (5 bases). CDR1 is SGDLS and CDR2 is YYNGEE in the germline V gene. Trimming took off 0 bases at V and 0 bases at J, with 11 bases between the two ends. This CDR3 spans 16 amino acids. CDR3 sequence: CASSVASQGSTDTQYF. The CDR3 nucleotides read TGTGCCAGCAGCGTAGCTTCTCAGGGTAGCACAGATACGCAGTATTTT.

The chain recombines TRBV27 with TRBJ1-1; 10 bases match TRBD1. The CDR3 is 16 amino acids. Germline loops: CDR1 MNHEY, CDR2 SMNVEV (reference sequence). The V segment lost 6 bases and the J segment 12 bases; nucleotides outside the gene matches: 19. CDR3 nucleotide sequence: TGTGCCAGCAGCACATTCTCCACAGACAGGGGGCGGACGTCTTTCTTT. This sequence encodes CASSTFSTDRGRTSFF.

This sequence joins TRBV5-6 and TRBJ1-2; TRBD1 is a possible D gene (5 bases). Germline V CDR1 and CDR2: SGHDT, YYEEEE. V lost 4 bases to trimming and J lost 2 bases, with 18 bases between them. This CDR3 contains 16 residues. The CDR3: CASSPDNGLLNYGYTF. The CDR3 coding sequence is TGTGCCAGCAGCCCGGACAATGGGTTATTGAACTATGGCTACACCTTC.

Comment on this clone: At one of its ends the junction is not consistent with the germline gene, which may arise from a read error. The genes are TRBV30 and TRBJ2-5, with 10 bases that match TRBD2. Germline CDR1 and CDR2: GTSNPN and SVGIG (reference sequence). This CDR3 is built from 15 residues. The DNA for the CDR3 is TGTGCCTGGAGTGAACTAGCGGGGATACAAGGGACCCAGTACTTC. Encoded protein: CAWSELAGIQGTQYF.

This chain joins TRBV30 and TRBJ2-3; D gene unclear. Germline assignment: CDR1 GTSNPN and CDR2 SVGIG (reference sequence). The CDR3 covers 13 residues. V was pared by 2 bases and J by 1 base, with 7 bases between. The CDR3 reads CAWSLQGTDTQYF. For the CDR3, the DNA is TGTGCCTGGAGTCTCCAGGGCACAGATACGCAGTATTTT.

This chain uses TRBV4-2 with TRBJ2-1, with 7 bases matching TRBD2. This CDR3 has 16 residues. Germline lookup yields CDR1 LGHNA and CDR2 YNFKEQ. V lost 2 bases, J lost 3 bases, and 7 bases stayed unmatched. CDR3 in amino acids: CASSQPSGTDYNEQFF. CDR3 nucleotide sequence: TGTGCCAGCAGCCAACCGAGCGGGACGGACTACAATGAGCAGTTCTTC.

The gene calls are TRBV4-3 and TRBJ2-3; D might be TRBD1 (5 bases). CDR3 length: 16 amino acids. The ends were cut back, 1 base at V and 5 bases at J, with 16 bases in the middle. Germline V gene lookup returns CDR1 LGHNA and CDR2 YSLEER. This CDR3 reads CASSQGSGAGGDTQYF. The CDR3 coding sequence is TGCGCCAGCAGCCAAGGGTCTGGGGCCGGCGGAGATACGCAGTATTTT.

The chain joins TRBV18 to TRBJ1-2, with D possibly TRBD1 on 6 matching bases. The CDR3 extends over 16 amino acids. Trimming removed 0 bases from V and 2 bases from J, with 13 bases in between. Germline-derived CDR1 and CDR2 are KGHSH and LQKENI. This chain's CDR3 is CASSPPLRQENYGYTF. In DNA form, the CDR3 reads TGTGCCAGCTCACCACCTCTCCGACAGGAGAACTATGGCTACACCTTC. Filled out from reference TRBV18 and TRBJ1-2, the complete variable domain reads NAGVMQNPRHLVRRRGQEARLRCSPMKGHSHVYWYRQLPEEGLKFMVYLQKENIIDESGMPKERFSAEFPKEGPSILRIQQVVRGDSAAYFCASSPPLRQENYGYTFGSGTRLTVV.

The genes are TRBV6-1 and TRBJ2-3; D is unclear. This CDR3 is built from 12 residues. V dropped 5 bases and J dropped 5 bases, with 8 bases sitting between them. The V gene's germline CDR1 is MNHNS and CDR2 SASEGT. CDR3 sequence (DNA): TGTGCCAGCAGTACGGACGGAGATACGCAGTATTTT. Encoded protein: CASSTDGDTQYF.

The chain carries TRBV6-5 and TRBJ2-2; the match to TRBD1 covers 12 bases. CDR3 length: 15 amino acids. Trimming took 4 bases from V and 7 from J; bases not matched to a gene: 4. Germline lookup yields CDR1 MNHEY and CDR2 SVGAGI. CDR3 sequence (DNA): TGTGCCAGCAGTTCCGGGACAGGGGGCTTCGGGGAGCTGTTTTTT. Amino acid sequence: CASSSGTGGFGELFF.